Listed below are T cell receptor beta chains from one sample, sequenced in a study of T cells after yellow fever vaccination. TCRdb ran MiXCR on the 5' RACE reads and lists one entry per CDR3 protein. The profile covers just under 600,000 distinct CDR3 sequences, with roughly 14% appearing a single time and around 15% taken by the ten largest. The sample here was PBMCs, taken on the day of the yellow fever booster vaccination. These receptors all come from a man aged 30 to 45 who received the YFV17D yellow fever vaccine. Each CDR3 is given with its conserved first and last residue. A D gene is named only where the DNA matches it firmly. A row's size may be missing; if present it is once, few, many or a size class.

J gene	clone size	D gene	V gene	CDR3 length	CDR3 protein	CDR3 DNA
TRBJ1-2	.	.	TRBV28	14	CASSFRARVGGYTF	TGTGCCAGCAGTTTTAGGGCCAGGGTGGGAGGCTACACCTTC
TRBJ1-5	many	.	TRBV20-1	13	CSASIRPNQPQHF	TGCAGTGCTTCGATCCGACCCAATCAGCCCCAGCATTTT
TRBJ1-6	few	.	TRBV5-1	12	CASSRDNSPLHF	TGCGCCAGCAGCCGGGATAATTCACCCCTCCACTTT
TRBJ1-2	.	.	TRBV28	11	CASRLGWGYTF	TGTGCCAGCAGGCTCGGGTGGGGCTACACCTTC
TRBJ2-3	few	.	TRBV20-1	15	CSASSGRGYIDTQYF	TGCAGTGCTAGTTCGGGAAGGGGGTACATCGATACGCAGTATTTT
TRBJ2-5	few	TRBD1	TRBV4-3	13	CASSQGTGETQYF	TGCGCCAGCAGCCAAGGGACAGGCGAGACCCAGTACTTC
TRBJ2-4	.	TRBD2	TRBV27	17	CASWGASGRLAKNIQYF	TGTGCCAGTTGGGGGGCTAGCGGGCGCCTAGCCAAAAACATTCAGTACTTC
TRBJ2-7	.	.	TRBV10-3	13	CAISESPYYEQYF	TGTGCCATCAGTGAGTCCCCTTACTACGAGCAGTACTTC
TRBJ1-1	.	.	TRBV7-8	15	CASSLRGVLNTEAFF	TGTGCCAGCAGCCTGAGGGGGGTCCTAAACACTGAAGCTTTCTTT
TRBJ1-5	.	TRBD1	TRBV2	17	CASRARRDSSSNQPQHF	TGTGCCAGCAGAGCTCGGCGGGACAGCAGTAGCAATCAGCCCCAGCATTTT
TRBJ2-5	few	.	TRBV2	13	CASTRTAEETQYF	TGTGCCAGCACCAGAACAGCCGAAGAGACCCAGTACTTC
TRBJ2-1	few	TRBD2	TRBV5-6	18	CASSLARGLAGGYNEQFF	TGTGCCAGCAGCTTAGCCAGGGGACTAGCGGGAGGATACAATGAGCAGTTCTTC
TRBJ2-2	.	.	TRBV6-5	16	CASSYSPRSGAGELFF	TGTGCCAGCAGTTACTCCCCCCGGAGCGGCGCCGGGGAGCTGTTTTTT
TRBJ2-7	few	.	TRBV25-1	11	CASRGGSQQYF	TGTGCCAGCAGGGGGGGCAGCCAGCAGTACTTC
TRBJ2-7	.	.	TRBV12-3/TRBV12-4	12	CASSPATGEQYF	TGTGCCAGCAGCCCCGCAACGGGGGAGCAGTACTTC
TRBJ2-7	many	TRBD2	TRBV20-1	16	CSAKPLRLAASYEQYF	TGCAGTGCTAAGCCCCTGAGACTAGCGGCCTCCTACGAGCAGTACTTC
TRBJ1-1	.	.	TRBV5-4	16	CASSLGMGGVNTEAFF	TGTGCCAGCAGCTTGGGGATGGGGGGCGTGAACACTGAAGCTTTCTTT
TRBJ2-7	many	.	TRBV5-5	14	CASSWETLTYEQYF	TGTGCCAGCAGCTGGGAGACACTTACCTACGAGCAGTACTTC
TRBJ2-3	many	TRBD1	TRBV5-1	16	CASSLQGRGSTDTQYF	TGCGCCAGCAGCCTACAGGGGAGAGGGAGCACAGATACGCAGTATTTT
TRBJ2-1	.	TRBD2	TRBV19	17	CASSTAPGTTLYNEQFF	TGTGCCAGTAGTACCGCCCCCGGGACTACCCTCTACAATGAGCAGTTCTTC
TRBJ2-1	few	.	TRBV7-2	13	CASSLRADNEQFF	TGTGCCAGCAGCTTACGAGCGGACAATGAGCAGTTCTTC
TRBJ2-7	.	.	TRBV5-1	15	CASSLSGQTSYEQYF	TGCGCCAGCAGCTTGTCGGGACAAACCTCCTACGAGCAGTACTTC
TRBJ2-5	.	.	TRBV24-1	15	CATSDSTGISETQYF	TGTGCCACCAGTGATTCTACAGGAATTTCAGAGACCCAGTACTTC
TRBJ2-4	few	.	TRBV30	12	CAWSLHENIQYF	TGTGCCTGGAGCCTACATGAAAACATTCAGTACTTC
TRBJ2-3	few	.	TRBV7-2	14	CASSLDYGADTQYF	TGTGCCAGCAGCTTAGATTACGGCGCAGATACGCAGTATTTT
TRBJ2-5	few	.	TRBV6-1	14	CASGDPGRSIHQYF	TGTGCCAGCGGGGACCCGGGACGGTCGATTCACCAGTACTTC
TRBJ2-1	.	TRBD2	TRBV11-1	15	CASSPEREAYNEQFF	TGTGCCAGCAGCCCCGAGCGGGAGGCCTACAATGAGCAGTTCTTC
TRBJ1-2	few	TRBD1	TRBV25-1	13	CASSLDRAYGYTF	TGTGCCAGCAGTCTAGACAGGGCCTATGGCTACACCTTC
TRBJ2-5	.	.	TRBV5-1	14	CASSPRDPSETQYF	TGCGCCAGCAGCCCTAGGGACCCCTCGGAGACCCAGTACTTC
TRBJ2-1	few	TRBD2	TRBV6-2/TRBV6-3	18	CASSYNPASGRDNNEQFF	TGTGCCAGCAGTTATAATCCGGCTAGCGGGAGGGACAACAATGAGCAGTTCTTC
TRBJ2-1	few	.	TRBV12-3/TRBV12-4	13	CASSLWGPGEQFF	TGTGCCAGCAGTTTGTGGGGACCGGGTGAGCAGTTCTTC
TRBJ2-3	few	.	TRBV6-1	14	CASLDTSGASAQYF	TGTGCCAGCCTTGACACTTCAGGAGCGAGCGCGCAGTATTTT
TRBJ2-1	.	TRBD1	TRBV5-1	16	CASSPQGQGSYNEQFF	TGCGCCAGCAGCCCCCAAGGACAGGGGTCTTACAATGAGCAGTTCTTC
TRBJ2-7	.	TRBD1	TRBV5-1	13	CASSFYRGDEQYF	TGCGCCAGCAGCTTCTACAGGGGTGACGAGCAGTACTTC
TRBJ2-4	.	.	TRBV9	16	CASSSGQTLAKNIQYF	TGTGCCAGCAGCTCCGGACAGACACTAGCCAAAAACATTCAGTACTTC
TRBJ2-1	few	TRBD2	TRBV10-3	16	CAISGLAGGAYNEQFF	TGTGCCATCAGTGGGTTGGCGGGAGGGGCGTACAATGAGCAGTTCTTC
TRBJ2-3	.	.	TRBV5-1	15	CASSLDSRRQGGLDF	TGCGCCAGCAGCTTGGATAGTCGGAGGCAGGGGGGCTTAGATTTT
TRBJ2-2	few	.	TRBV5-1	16	CASSLTGGDNTGELFF	TGCGCCAGCAGCTTGACAGGGGGGGACAACACCGGGGAGCTGTTTTTT
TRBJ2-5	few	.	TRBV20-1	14	CSATGTGEVETQYF	TGCAGTGCAACCGGGACGGGTGAGGTGGAGACCCAGTACTTC
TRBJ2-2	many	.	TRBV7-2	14	CASSLGRNTGELFF	TGTGCCAGCAGCTTGGGAAGGAACACCGGGGAGCTGTTTTTT
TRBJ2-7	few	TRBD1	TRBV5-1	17	CASSTTGTGTGTYEQYF	TGCGCCAGCAGCACAACCGGGACAGGGACCGGAACCTACGAGCAGTACTTC
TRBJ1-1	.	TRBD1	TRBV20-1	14	CSAPTTGVNTEAFF	TGCAGTGCTCCAACGACAGGGGTGAACACTGAAGCTTTCTTT
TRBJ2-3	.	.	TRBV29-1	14	CSVDSGLSTDTQYF	TGCAGCGTTGACAGCGGGCTAAGCACAGATACGCAGTATTTT
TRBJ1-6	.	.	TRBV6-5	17	CASSYLLGATYNSPLHF	TGTGCCAGCAGTTACCTTCTGGGGGCGACCTATAATTCACCCCTCCACTTT
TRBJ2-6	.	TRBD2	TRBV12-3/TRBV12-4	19	CASSLLSLAGSSGANVLTF	TGTGCCAGCAGTTTACTCTCACTAGCGGGGAGCTCTGGGGCCAACGTCCTGACTTTC
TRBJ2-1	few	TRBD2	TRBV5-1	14	CASRRSGVYNEQFF	TGCGCCAGCAGAAGGAGCGGGGTTTACAATGAGCAGTTCTTC
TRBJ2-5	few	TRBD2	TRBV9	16	CASSTSWGGMWETQYF	TGTGCCAGCAGCACCTCGTGGGGGGGGATGTGGGAGACCCAGTACTTC
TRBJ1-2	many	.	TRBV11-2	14	CASSLESASYGYTF	TGTGCCAGCAGCTTAGAGTCTGCCTCCTATGGCTACACCTTC
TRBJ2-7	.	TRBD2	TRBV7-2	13	CASSRMIAGGLYF	TGTGCCAGCAGCCGCATGATTGCGGGAGGTCTCTACTTC
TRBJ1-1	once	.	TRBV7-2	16	CASSHSGARVNTEAFF	TGTGCCAGCAGCCATTCGGGGGCCAGGGTGAACACTGAAGCTTTCTTT
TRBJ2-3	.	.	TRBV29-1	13	CSVPPSSTDTQYF	TGCAGCGTTCCCCCAAGTAGCACAGATACGCAGTATTTT
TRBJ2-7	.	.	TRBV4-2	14	CAISPTGLCYEQYF	TGTGCCATCAGCCCGACGGGACTCTGCTACGAGCAGTACTTC
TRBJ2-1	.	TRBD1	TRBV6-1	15	CATFQTGGSYNEQFF	TGTGCCACCTTTCAGACAGGGGGCTCCTACAATGAGCAGTTCTTC
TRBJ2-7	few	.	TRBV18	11	CASSIRYEQYF	TGTGCCAGCTCAATTCGTTACGAGCAGTACTTC
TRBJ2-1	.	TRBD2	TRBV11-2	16	CASSLSLASGRNEQFF	TGTGCCAGCAGCTTAAGTTTGGCTAGCGGGAGGAATGAGCAGTTCTTC
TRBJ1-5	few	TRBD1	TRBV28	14	CASRSGQGGQPQHF	TGTGCCAGCAGATCCGGACAGGGAGGGCAGCCCCAGCATTTT